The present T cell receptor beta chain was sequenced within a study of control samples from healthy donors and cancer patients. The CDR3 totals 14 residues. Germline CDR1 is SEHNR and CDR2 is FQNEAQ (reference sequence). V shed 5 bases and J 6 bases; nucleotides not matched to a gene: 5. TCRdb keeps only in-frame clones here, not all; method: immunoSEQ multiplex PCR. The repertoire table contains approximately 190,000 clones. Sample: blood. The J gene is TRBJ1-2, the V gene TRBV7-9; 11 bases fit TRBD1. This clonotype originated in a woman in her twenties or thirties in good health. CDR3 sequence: CASSVPGQGDGYTF. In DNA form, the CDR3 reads TGTGCCAGCAGCGTACCGGGACAGGGGGATGGCTACACCTTC.